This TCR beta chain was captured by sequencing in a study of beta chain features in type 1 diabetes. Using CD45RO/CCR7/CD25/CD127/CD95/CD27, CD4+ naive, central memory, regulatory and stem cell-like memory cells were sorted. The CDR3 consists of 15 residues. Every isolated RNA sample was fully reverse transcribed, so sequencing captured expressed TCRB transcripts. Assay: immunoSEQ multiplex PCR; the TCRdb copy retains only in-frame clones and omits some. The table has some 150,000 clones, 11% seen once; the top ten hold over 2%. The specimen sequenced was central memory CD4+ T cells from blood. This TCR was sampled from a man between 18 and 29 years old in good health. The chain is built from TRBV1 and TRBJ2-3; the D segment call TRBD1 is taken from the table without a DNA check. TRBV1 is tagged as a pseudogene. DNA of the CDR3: TGCACCAGCAGCCAAGATGGGACAGGGTTGGATACGCAGTATTTT. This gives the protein CTSSQDGTGLDTQYF.